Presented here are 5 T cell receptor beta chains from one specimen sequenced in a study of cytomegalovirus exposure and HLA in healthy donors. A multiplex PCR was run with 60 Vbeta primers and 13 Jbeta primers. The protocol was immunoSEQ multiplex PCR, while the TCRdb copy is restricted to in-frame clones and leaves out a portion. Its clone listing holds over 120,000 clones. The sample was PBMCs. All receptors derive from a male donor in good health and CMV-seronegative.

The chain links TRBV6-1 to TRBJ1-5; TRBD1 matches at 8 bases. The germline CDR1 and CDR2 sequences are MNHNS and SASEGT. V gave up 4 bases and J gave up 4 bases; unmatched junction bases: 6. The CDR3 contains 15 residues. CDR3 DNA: TGTGCCAGCAGTGTAGGACAGGGCGAGAATCAGCCCCAGCATTTT. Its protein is CASSVGQGENQPQHF.

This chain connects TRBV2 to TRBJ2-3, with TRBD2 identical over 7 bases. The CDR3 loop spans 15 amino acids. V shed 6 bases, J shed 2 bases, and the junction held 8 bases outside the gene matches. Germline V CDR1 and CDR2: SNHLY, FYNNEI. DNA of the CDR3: TGTGCCAGCAGGATGGGGGGGACCTTCACAGATACGCAGTATTTT. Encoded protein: CASRMGGTFTDTQYF.

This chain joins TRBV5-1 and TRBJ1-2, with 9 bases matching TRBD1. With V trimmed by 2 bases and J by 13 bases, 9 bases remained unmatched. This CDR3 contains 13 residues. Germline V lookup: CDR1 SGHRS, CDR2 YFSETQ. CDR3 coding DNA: TGCGCCAGCAGCTTTAAAGGGACAGGGAAGGTCACCTTC. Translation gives CASSFKGTGKVTF.

DNA for the CDR3: TGCAGCGTTGCTCTATTAGCGGGAGGGCCCCTCCCCAATGAGCAGTTCTTC. Translation gives CSVALLAGGPLPNEQFF. This chain links TRBV29-1 with TRBJ2-1; 11 positions agree with TRBD2. Trimming cost V 4 bases and J 6 bases; bases outside gene matches: 14. This CDR3 is built from 17 residues. Looked up from germline, CDR1 is SQVTM and CDR2 is ANQGSEA.

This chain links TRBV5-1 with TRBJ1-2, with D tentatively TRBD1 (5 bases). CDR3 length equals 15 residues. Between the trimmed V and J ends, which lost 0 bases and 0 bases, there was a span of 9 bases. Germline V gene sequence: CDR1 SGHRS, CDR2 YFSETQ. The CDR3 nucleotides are TGCGCCAGCAGCTTGGGTGGGGCTCCTAACTATGGCTACACCTTC. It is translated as CASSLGGAPNYGYTF.